This entry concerns a single T cell receptor (beta chain). Its antigen is still unknown. The entry originates in a study of post-analysis software for immune sequencing data. About the research overall: Patients with relapsing-remitting, secondary progressive and progressive-relapsing multiple sclerosis courses were all represented. Study results and caveats: Controls had lower frequencies than patients of roughly five TRBV segments, which included TRBV5-6, TRBV5-1 and TRBV20-1. The study found significantly lower normalized Chao1 diversity in multiple sclerosis patients than in controls. F measure showed strong co-clustering of same-batch samples.

CDR1 is MNHEY, CDR2 SVGAGI, per germline. The CDR3 has 15 residues. V shed 7 bases and J shed 4 bases, with 16 bases lying between them. Tagging with unique molecular identifiers was a feature of the TCR beta cDNA libraries. Input amounts of roughly 0.85 to 11 million T cells were used. These gave around 500,000 cDNA molecules, so each molecule approximated one T cell. TCRdb used MiXCR to reprocess the PCR reads, holding one entry per CDR3 protein. The profile shows about 540,000 distinct CDR3 sequences, about a third of them singletons. J is TRBJ2-2 and V is TRBV6-5, with TRBD2 as a possible D gene (5 bases). Specimen: blood. The clonotype comes from a girl between 2 and 17 years old with multiple sclerosis. CDR3 bases: TGTGCCAGCAAAGGCTTGGGCCGGGGCACCGGGGAGCTGTTTTTT. It specifies CASKGLGRGTGELFF.